This T cell receptor beta chain was identified during a study of Graves' ophthalmopathy and Graves' hyperthyroidism. Regarding this clonotype: What it binds is unknown.

Scientists amplified the TCR beta CDR3 regions from RNA transcripts. First-round RT-PCR used HTBI primers; second-round multiplex PCR followed. TCRdb called the multiplex PCR reads again in MiXCR, with one record for every CDR3 protein. This table holds a few hundred thousand distinct CDR3 sequences, 35% to 40% found once. Hyperthyroidism patients were newly diagnosed, ill under 2 months, and aged 18 to 65 years. Certain patients were not enrolled. These were patients with other autoimmune diseases, uncontrolled infections, pregnancy or lactation. Symptoms, serum thyroxine and TRAb, thyroid ultrasound, and orbital computed tomography formed the diagnostic basis. Findings and caveats of the study: Blood also contained most of the expanded thyroid clonotypes above 0.001 frequency.

CDR3 length: 12 residues. Per the germline V gene, CDR1 is SEHNR and CDR2 is FQNEAQ (reference sequence). The V end lost 5 bases, the J end lost 6 bases, and 8 bases lay between the germline ends. This sequence was found in an adult man with Graves' hyperthyroidism. The gene calls are TRBV7-9 and TRBJ1-5, with D tentatively TRBD1 (5 bases). Sequencing was done on a sample of peripheral blood or thyroid tissue (not recorded which). The DNA for the CDR3 is TGTGCCAGCAGCGAGGGACTTCAGCCCCAGCATTTT. Its translation: CASSEGLQPQHF. Full variable domain (outside the CDR3, taken from reference TRBV7-9 and TRBJ1-5): DTGVSQNPRHKITKRGQNVTFRCDPISEHNRLYWYRQTLGQGPEFLTYFQNEAQLEKSRLLSDRFSAERPKGSFSTLEIQRTEQGDSAMYLCASSEGLQPQHFGDGTRLSIL.